This T cell receptor beta chain was observed in a study of blood T cell repertoires in COVID-19. Background on the study: Acute and convalescent COVID-19 specimens originated in the United States, Italy and Spain.

This table comes from immunoSEQ multiplex PCR, and its TCRdb copy is limited to in-frame clones, with some not included. The sample carries 90,000 to 120,000 clones, roughly 80% recorded once. Trimming left V 8 bases short and J 7 bases short, with 21 bases between. Germline V gene data show CDR1 as MGHRA and CDR2 as YSYEKL. The CDR3 runs 15 residues. The source of this sequence is an elderly woman with active or convalescent COVID-19. Source material: peripheral blood. V usage is TRBV4-1 and J usage is TRBJ1-5; D gene unclear. The CDR3 spells CASPLPRSGAQPQHF. For the CDR3, the DNA is TGCGCCAGCCCCCTGCCTAGGTCGGGAGCGCAGCCCCAGCATTTT.